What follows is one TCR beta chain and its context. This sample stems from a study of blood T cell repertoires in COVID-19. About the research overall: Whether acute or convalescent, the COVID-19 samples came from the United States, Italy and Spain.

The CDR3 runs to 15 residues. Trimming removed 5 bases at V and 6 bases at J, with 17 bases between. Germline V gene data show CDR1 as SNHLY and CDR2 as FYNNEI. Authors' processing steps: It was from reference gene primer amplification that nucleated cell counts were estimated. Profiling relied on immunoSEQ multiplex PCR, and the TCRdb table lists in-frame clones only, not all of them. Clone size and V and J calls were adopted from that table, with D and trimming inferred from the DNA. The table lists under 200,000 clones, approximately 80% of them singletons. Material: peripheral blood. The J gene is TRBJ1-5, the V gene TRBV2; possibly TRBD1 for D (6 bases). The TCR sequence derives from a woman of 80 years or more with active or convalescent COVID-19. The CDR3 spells CASSIQGASRQPQHF. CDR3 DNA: TGTGCCAGCAGTATACAGGGAGCTAGTCGTCAGCCCCAGCATTTT. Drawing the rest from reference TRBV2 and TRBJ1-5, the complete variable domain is EPEVTQTPSHQVTQMGQEVILRCVPISNHLYFYWYRQILGQKVEFLVSFYNNEISEKSEIFDDQFSVERPDGSNFTLKIRSTKLEDSAMYFCASSIQGASRQPQHFGDGTRLSIL.